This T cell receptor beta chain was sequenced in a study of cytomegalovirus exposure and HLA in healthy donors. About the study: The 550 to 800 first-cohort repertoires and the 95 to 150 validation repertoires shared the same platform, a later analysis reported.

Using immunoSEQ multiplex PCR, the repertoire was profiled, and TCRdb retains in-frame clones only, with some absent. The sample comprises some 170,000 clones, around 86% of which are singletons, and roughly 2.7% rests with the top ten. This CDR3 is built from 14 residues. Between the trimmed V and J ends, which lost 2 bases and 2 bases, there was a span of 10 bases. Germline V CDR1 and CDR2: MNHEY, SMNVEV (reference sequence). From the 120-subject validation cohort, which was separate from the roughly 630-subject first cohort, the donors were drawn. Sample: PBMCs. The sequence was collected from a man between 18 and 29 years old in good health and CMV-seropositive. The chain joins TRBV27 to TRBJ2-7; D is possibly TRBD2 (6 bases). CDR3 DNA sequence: TGTGCCAGCAGTTTAATTTCGGGGGCCTACGAGCAGTACTTC. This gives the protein CASSLISGAYEQYF.